The T cell receptor (beta chain) described here comes from a study of T cell changes during pregnancy in multiple sclerosis. Germline values: CDR1 MNHEY, CDR2 SVGAGI. V gave up 3 bases and J gave up 8 bases, with 20 bases separating them. The CDR3 totals 15 residues. Profiled with immunoSEQ multiplex PCR; TCRdb holds only in-frame clones, not every one. This sample has 40,000 to 55,000 clones, with approximately 92% found just once. The chain recombines TRBV6-5 with TRBJ2-7; D might be TRBD2 (6 bases). Sequenced: peripheral blood. This clonotype originated in a female donor with multiple sclerosis, enrolled in a pregnancy study. Here the CDR3 reads CASSYSWGDFPQQYF. The CDR3 nucleotides read TGTGCCAGCAGTTATTCATGGGGGGATTTTCCCCAGCAGTACTTC.